Reported below is one T cell receptor beta chain. Its antigen is unidentified. This sample stems from a study of cytotoxic CD8 clonotypes in ibrutinib-treated CLL. Study-level information: Within the patient group, 11 were relapsed/refractory and some 16 treatment-naive, and some 18 were IGHV unmutated. A mean of approximately 260,000 productive templates and over 85,000 productive rearrangements was obtained per sample.

Germline V lookup: CDR1 SGHDN, CDR2 FVKESK. Trimming pared 1 base from V and 10 bases from J, leaving 13 bases between. The CDR3 is 13 amino acids. Study-level results: Few clonotypes were public, and these shrank or held steady under treatment.

Libraries were prepared by immunoSEQ multiplex PCR; TCRdb keeps only in-frame clonotypes and omits some of them. The sample yields about 140,000 clones, 80% seen once. This sequence originates from a human donor with chronic lymphocytic leukemia. The starting material was PBMCs, obtained after 36 months of ibrutinib treatment. The chain employs TRBV14 and TRBJ1-1; D uncertain. The CDR3 is CASSQVPSGRAFF. The CDR3 coding sequence is TGTGCCAGCAGCCAAGTACCCTCCGGGAGAGCTTTCTTT.